This T cell receptor beta chain comes out of a study of cytomegalovirus exposure and HLA in healthy donors. Broader study findings: Reportedly, diagnosis of cytomegalovirus status by the classifier showed high specificity and sensitivity.

Method: immunoSEQ multiplex PCR; TCRdb's copy keeps in-frame clones and lacks some. The sample lists about 330,000 clones, 87% occurring once. Details on this clone: Its antigen is unidentified.

Sequenced sample: PBMCs. This TCR was recovered from a young woman in good health and CMV-seropositive.

CDR3 coding DNA: TGTGCCAGCAGCTTGGCCCTGGGTGGCAGCTACTCCTACAATGAGCAGTTCTTC. Its protein is CASSLALGGSYSYNEQFF. This sequence joins TRBV5-4 and TRBJ2-1; D is ambiguous. CDR1 and CDR2 from the germline V gene are SGHNT and YYREEE (reference sequence). This CDR3 is built from 18 residues. V gave up 0 bases and J gave up 0 bases, with 16 bases separating them.